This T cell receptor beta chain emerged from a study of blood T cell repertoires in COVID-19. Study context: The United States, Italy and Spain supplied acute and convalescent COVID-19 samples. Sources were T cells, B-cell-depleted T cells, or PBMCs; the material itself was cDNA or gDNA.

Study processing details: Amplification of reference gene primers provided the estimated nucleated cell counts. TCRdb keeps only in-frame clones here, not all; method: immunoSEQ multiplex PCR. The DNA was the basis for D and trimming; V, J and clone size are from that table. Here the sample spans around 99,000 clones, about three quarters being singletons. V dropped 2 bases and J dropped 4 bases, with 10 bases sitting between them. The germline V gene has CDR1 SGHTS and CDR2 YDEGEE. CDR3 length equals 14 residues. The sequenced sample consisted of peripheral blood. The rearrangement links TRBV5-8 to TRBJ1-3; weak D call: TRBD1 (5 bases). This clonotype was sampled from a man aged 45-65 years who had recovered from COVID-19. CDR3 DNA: TGTGCCAGCAGCTTCCAGGGTTCCGGAAACACCATATATTTT. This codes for CASSFQGSGNTIYF.